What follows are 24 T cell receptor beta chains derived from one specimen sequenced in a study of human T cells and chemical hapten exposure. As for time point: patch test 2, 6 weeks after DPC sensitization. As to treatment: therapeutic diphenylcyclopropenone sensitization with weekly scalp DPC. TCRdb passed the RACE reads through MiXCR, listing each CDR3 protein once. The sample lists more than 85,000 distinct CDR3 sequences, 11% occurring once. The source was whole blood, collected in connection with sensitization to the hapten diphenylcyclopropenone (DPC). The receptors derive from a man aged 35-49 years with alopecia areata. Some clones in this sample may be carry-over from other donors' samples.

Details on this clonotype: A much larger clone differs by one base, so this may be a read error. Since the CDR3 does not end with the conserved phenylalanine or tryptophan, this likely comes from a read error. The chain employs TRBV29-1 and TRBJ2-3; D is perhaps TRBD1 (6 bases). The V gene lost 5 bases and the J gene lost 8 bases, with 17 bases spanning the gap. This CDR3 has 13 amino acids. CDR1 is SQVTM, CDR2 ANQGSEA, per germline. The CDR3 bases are TGCAGCGTTCGGCTTTCTGGGGGCGGTACGCAGTATTTG. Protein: CSVRLSGGGTQYL.

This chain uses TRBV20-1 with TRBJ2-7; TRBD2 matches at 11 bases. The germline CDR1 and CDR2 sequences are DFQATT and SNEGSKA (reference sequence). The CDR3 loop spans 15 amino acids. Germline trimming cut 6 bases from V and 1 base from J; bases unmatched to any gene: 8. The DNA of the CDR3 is TGCAGTGCCGTACTAGCGGGAGAAAGGTCCTACGAGCAGTACTTC. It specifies CSAVLAGERSYEQYF.

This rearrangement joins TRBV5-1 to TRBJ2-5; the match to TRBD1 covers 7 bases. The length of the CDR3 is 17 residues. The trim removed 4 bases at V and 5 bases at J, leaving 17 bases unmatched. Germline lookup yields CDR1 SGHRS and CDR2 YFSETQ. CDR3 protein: CASSPKELSTGKETQYF. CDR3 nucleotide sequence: TGCGCCAGCAGCCCCAAGGAACTCTCGACAGGGAAGGAGACCCAGTACTTC.

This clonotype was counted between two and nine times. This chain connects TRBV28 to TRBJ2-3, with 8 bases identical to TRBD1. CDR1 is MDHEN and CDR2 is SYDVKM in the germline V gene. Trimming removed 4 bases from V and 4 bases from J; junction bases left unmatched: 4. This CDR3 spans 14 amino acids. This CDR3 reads CASSSGQGSDTQYF. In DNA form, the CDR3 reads TGTGCCAGCAGTTCCGGACAGGGCTCAGATACGCAGTATTTT.

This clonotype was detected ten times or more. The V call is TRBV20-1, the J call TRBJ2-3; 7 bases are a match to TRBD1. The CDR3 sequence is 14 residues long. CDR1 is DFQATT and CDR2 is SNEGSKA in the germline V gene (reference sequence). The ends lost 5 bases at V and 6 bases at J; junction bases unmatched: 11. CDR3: CSAVRGSEGDTQYF. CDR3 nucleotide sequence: TGCAGTGCTGTCAGGGGGAGCGAGGGTGATACGCAGTATTTT.

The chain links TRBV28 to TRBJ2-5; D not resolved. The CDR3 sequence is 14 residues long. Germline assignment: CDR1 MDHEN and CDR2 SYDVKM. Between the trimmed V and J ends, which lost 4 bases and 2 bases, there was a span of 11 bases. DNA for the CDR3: TGTGCCAGCAGTTCATCCGGGCCTCAAGAGACCCAGTACTTC. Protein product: CASSSSGPQETQYF. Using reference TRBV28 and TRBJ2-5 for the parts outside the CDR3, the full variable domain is DVKVTQSSRYLVKRTGEKVFLECVQDMDHENMFWYRQDPGLGLRLIYFSYDVKMKEKGDIPEGYSVSREKKERFSLILESASTNQTSMYLCASSSSGPQETQYFGPGTRLLVL.

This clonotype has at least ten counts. The CDR3 spells CSVAREGNIQYF. The CDR3 DNA reads as TGCAGCGTTGCGCGGGAGGGTAACATTCAGTACTTC. The chain recombines TRBV29-1 with TRBJ2-4, with 9 bases lining up with TRBD2. This CDR3 has 12 amino acids. V lost 4 bases, J lost 7 bases, and 2 bases stayed unmatched. The germline gives CDR1 SQVTM, CDR2 ANQGSEA. Variable domain in full (rest from reference TRBV29-1 and TRBJ2-4): SAVISQKPSRDICQRGTSLTIQCQVDSQVTMMFWYRQQPGQSLTLIATANQGSEATYESGFVIDKFPISRPNLTFSTLTVSNMSPEDSSIYLCSVAREGNIQYFGAGTRLSVL.

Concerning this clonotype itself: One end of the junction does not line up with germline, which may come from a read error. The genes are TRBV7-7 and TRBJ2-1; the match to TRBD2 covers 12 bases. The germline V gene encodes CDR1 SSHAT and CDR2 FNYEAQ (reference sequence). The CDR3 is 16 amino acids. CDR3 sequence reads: CASSPPTLTSGSAQFF. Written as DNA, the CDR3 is TGTGCTAGCAGCCCGCCCACTTTGACTAGCGGGAGTGCCCAGTTCTTC.

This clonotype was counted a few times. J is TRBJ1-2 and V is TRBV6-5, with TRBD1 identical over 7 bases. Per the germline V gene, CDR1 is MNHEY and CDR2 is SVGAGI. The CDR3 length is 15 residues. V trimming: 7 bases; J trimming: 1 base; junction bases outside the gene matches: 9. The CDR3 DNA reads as TGTGCCAGCAATCCATGGACAGGCGTTAACTATGGCTACACCTTC. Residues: CASNPWTGVNYGYTF.

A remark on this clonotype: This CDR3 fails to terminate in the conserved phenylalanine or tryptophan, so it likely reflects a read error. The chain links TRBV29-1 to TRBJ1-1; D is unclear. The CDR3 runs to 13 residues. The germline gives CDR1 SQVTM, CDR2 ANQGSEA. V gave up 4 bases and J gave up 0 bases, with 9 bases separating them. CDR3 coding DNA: TGCAGCGTTGGGCGGGGAATGAACACTGAAGCTTTCCTT. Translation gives CSVGRGMNTEAFL.

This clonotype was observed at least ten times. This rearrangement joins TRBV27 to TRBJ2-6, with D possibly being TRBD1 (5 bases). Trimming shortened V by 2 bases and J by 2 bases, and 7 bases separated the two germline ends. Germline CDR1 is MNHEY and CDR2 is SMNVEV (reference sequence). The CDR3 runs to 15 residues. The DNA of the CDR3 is TGTGCCAGCAGTTTACAGGGAACTGGGGCCAACGTCCTGACTTTC. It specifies CASSLQGTGANVLTF.

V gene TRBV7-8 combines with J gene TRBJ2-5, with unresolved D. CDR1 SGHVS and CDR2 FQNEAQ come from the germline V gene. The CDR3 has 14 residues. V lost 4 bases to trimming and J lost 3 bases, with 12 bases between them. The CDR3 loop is CASSSVLSKETQYF. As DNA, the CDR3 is TGTGCCAGCAGCTCCGTTCTGAGTAAAGAGACCCAGTACTTC. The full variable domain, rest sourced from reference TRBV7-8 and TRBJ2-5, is GAGVSQSPRYKVAKRGQDVALRCDPISGHVSLFWYQQALGQGPEFLTYFQNEAQLDKSGLPSDRFFAERPEGSVSTLKIQRTQQEDSAVYLCASSSVLSKETQYFGPGTRLLVL.

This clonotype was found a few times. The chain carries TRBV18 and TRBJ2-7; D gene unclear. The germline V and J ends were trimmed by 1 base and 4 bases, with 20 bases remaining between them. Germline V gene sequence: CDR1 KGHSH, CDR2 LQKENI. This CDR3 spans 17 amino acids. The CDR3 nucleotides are TGTGCCAGCTCACCACTCCTCCGGGCCGCTGGCGGATACGAGCAGTACGTC. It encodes CASSPLLRAAGGYEQYV.

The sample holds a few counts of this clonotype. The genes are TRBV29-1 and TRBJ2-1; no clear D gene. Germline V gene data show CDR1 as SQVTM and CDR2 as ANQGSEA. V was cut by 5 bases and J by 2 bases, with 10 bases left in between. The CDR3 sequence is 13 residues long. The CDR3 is CSVHRWAYNEQFF. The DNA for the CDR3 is TGCAGCGTTCACCGGTGGGCCTACAATGAGCAGTTCTTC.

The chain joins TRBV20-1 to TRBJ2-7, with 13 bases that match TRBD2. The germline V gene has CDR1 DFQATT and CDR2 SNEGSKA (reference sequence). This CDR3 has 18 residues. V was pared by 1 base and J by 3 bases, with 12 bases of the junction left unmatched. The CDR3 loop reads CSARGSLAGGPMDYEQYF. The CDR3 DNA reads TGCAGTGCTAGAGGTTCACTAGCGGGAGGGCCTATGGACTACGAGCAGTACTTC.

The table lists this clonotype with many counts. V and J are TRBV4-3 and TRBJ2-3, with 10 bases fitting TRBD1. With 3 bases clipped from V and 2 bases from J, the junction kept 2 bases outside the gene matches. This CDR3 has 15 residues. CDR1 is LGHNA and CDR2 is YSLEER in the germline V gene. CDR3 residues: CASSQDRGVTDTQYF. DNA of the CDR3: TGCGCCAGCAGCCAGGACAGGGGGGTCACAGATACGCAGTATTTT.

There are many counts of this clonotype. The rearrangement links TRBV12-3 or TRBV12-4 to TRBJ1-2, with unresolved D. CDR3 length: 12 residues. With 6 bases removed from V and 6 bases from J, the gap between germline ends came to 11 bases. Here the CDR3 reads CASRRWTDGYTF. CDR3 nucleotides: TGTGCCAGCAGACGCTGGACGGATGGCTACACCTTC.

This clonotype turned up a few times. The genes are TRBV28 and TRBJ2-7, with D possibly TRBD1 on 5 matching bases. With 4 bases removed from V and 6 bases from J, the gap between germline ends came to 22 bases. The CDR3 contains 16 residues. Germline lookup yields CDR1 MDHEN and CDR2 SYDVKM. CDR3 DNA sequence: TGTGCCAGCAGTTCGTCGAACACAGGACCTTGGGTCGAGCAGTACTTC. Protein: CASSSSNTGPWVEQYF.

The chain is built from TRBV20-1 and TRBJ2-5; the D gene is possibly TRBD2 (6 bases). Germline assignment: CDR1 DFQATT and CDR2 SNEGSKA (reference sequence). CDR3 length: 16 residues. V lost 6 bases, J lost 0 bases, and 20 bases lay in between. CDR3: CSAATPGGGYQETQYF. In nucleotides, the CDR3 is TGCAGTGCAGCTACCCCCGGGGGAGGCTACCAAGAGACCCAGTACTTC.

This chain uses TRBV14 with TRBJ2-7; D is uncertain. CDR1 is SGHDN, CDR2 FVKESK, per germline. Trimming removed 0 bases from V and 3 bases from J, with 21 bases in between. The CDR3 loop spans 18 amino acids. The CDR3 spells CASSQDHKGLASYYEQYV. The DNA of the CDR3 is TGTGCCAGCAGCCAAGATCATAAAGGGCTGGCCAGCTACTACGAGCAGTACGTC.

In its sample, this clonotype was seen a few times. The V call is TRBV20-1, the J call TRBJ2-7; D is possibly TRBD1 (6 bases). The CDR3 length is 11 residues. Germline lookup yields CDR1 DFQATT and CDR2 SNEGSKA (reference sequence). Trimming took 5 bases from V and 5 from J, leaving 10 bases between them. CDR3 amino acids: CSAVSGDEQYV. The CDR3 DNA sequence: TGCAGTGCTGTCTCAGGGGACGAGCAGTACGTC.

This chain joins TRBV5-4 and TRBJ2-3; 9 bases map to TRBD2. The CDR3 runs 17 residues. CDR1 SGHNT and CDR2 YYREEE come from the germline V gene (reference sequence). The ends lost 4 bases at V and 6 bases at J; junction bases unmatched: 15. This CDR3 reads CASSKPSGRLTGDTQYF. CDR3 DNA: TGTGCCAGCAGCAAGCCAAGCGGGAGGCTTACTGGGGATACGCAGTATTTT.

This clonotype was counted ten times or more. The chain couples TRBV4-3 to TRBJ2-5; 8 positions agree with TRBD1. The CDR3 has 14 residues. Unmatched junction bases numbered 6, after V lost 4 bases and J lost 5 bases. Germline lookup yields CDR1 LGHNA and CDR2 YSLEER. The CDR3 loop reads CASSRGQGSETQYF. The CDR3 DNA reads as TGCGCCAGCAGCCGCGGACAGGGCTCGGAGACCCAGTACTTC.

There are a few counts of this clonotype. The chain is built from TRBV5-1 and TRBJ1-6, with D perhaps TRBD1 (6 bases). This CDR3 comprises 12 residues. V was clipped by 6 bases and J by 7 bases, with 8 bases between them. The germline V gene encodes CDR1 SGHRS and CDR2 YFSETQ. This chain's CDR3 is CASTTGNSPLHF. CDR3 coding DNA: TGCGCCAGCACTACAGGGAATTCACCCCTCCACTTT. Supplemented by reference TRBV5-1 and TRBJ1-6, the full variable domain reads KAGVTQTPRYLIKTRGQQVTLSCSPISGHRSVSWYQQTPGQGLQFLFEYFSETQRNKGNFPGRFSGRQFSNSRSEMNVSTLELGDSALYLCASTTGNSPLHFGNGTRLTVT.